This T cell receptor beta chain appears in the sequencing data of a study of T-cell reconstitution after alpha-beta-depleted transplantation in children. The CDR3 covers 16 residues. Germline values: CDR1 DFQATT, CDR2 SNEGSKA (reference sequence). V shed 3 bases, J shed 1 base, and the junction held 11 bases outside the gene matches. The TCRbeta library was prepared with unique molecular identifiers. TCRdb redid the calling of the PCR reads with MiXCR, one entry per CDR3 protein. The sample lists 200,000 to 250,000 distinct CDR3 sequences, 8% to 9.5% occurring once. This receptor was taken from a human donor who donated a stem cell graft to a child with acute lymphoblastic leukemia. Sequencing was performed on PBMCs from the stem cell graft donor, taken from the stem cell graft. The rearrangement links TRBV20-1 to TRBJ2-7, with 8 bases lining up with TRBD2. CDR3 residues: CSARRMSGGPSYEQYF. The CDR3 DNA reads TGCAGTGCTAGGCGGATGTCGGGGGGGCCTTCCTACGAGCAGTACTTC.